The 14 T cell receptor beta chains listed next were all sequenced from one sample in a study of T cell repertoires in cytomegalovirus infection. No antigens are known for them. One entry per CDR3 protein, called by TCRdb with MiXCR from the reads. The sample consists of around 430,000 distinct CDR3 sequences, roughly 46% of them appearing once. The sample consisted of cultured PBMCs, taken from culture after CMV antigen stimulation. The receptors shown here come from a human donor in good health (CMV status not recorded). Some clones in this sample may be carry-over from other donors' samples.

In its sample, this clonotype was seen a few times. The gene calls are TRBV6-2 or TRBV6-3 and TRBJ1-6, with 9 bases that match TRBD1. Germline V CDR1 and CDR2: MNHEY, SVGEGT. Trimming cost V 10 bases and J 11 bases; bases outside gene matches: 15. The CDR3 sequence is 15 residues long. The CDR3 region has the DNA TGTGCCACTCGAGAGGACAGGGGCCCAGGTGCACCCCTCCACTTT. It yields the protein CATREDRGPGAPLHF.

This sequence joins TRBV19 and TRBJ1-2; D call uncertain. Trimming shortened V by 1 base and J by 4 bases, and 10 bases separated the two germline ends. Germline V gene sequence: CDR1 LNHDA, CDR2 SQIVND (reference sequence). This CDR3 has 14 amino acids. The CDR3 DNA reads as TGTGCCAGTAGTATAGGAGGCGACCTCTATGGCTACACCTTC. This sequence encodes CASSIGGDLYGYTF. Together with reference TRBV19 and TRBJ1-2, the CDR3 gives the full variable domain: DGGITQSPKYLFRKEGQNVTLSCEQNLNHDAMYWYRQDPGQGLRLIYYSQIVNDFQKGDIAEGYSVSREKKESFPLTVTSAQKNPTAFYLCASSIGGDLYGYTFGSGTRLTVV.

This sequence joins TRBV2 and TRBJ1-5; no definite D call. Germline V gene data show CDR1 as SNHLY and CDR2 as FYNNEI. V shed 5 bases and J shed 3 bases, with 11 bases lying between them. The CDR3 runs 14 residues. The CDR3 bases are TGTGCCAGCAGTACAAGCAGATTCAATCAGCCCCAGCATTTT. Its protein product is CASSTSRFNQPQHF.

The chain combines TRBV15 with TRBJ1-2, with D hard to call. Germline V CDR1 and CDR2: LNHNV, YYDKDF (reference sequence). The CDR3 has 15 residues. V gave up 5 bases and J gave up 5 bases, with 18 bases separating them. The CDR3 reads CATSQNQKSIYGYTF. CDR3 bases: TGTGCCACCAGCCAGAATCAGAAGAGCATTTATGGCTACACCTTC. Full variable domain (missing parts from reference TRBV15 and TRBJ1-2): DAMVIQNPRYQVTQFGKPVTLSCSQTLNHNVMYWYQQKSSQAPKLLFHYYDKDFNNEADTPDNFQSRRPNTSFCFLDIRSPGLGDTAMYLCATSQNQKSIYGYTFGSGTRLTVV.

This clonotype has a handful of counts. This chain links TRBV11-2 with TRBJ2-7; 8 positions agree with TRBD2. V trimming: 6 bases; J trimming: 2 bases; junction bases outside the gene matches: 6. CDR3 length: 14 residues. Germline V gene sequence: CDR1 SGHAT, CDR2 FQNNGV. This chain's CDR3 is CASSAFSGTYEQYF. CDR3 sequence (DNA): TGTGCCAGCAGTGCCTTTAGCGGGACCTACGAGCAGTACTTC.

This clonotype has only a few counts. V usage is TRBV5-4 and J usage is TRBJ2-2, with 7 positions matching TRBD1. V lost 3 bases and J lost 3; bases outside the gene matches: 8. Germline CDR1 and CDR2: SGHNT and YYREEE (reference sequence). The CDR3 totals 16 residues. CDR3 bases: TGTGCCAGCAGCTGGCTACGTCAGGGGGACACCGGGGAGCTGTTTTTT. Protein: CASSWLRQGDTGELFF. Looking up the rest from reference TRBV5-4 and TRBJ2-2 gives the full variable domain: ETGVTQSPTHLIKTRGQQVTLRCSSQSGHNTVSWYQQALGQGPQFIFQYYREEENGRGNFPPRFSGLQFPNYSSELNVNALELDDSALYLCASSWLRQGDTGELFFGEGSRLTVL.

The V gene is TRBV27, the J gene TRBJ2-3, with D unresolved. V was shortened by 0 bases and J by 1 base, with 8 bases between the two germline ends. The CDR3 runs 15 residues. CDR1 MNHEY and CDR2 SMNVEV come from the germline V gene (reference sequence). The chain's CDR3 is CASSLSLGRTDTQYF. The CDR3 DNA sequence: TGTGCCAGCAGTTTATCGCTCGGACGCACAGATACGCAGTATTTT.

The J gene is TRBJ2-7, the V gene TRBV7-9; weak D call: TRBD1 (6 bases). The CDR3 is 13 residues long. Germline values: CDR1 SEHNR, CDR2 FQNEAQ (reference sequence). V was clipped by 3 bases and J by 5 bases, with 11 bases between them. The CDR3 is CASSLGQGNEQYF. The CDR3, as DNA: TGTGCCAGCAGCTTGGGGCAGGGGAACGAGCAGTACTTC.

The CDR3 DNA is TGCAGTGCAAAAACGGGGTTATGGGGTTCACCCCTCCACTTT. The encoded protein is CSAKTGLWGSPLHF. The rearrangement uses TRBV20-1 and TRBJ1-6; D not certain. Trimming left V 6 bases short and J 9 bases short, with 18 bases between. This CDR3 has 14 residues. Germline-derived CDR1 and CDR2 are DFQATT and SNEGSKA (reference sequence).

This clonotype came up a few times. The V and J genes are TRBV27 and TRBJ2-7; D is unclear. Trimming cost V 6 bases and J 4 bases, with 10 bases left between them. CDR1 MNHEY and CDR2 SMNVEV come from the germline V gene (reference sequence). This CDR3 spans 12 amino acids. CDR3 DNA sequence: TGTGCCAGCAGCCAGAACGAGTACGAGCAGTACTTC. This encodes CASSQNEYEQYF.

This clonotype has ten or more counts. The V gene is TRBV7-2, the J gene TRBJ2-3; TRBD2 is a possible D gene (6 bases). Deletions cut 7 bases from V and 0 bases from J, with 17 bases between. This CDR3 contains 16 residues. Germline-derived CDR1 and CDR2 are SGHTA and FQGNSA. CDR3 amino acids: CASNKRRSGSTDTQYF. In nucleotides, the CDR3 is TGTGCCAGCAACAAAAGAAGGAGCGGGAGCACAGATACGCAGTATTTT.

The V and J genes are TRBV15 and TRBJ2-1; D is perhaps TRBD1 or TRBD2 (6 bases each). Germline CDR1 reads LNHNV; CDR2 reads YYDKDF (reference sequence). The CDR3 spans 16 residues. The V end lost 5 bases, the J end lost 0 bases, and 14 bases lay between the germline ends. This chain's CDR3 is CATSPPGASSYNEQFF. The CDR3, as DNA: TGTGCCACCAGCCCCCCGGGGGCCAGCTCCTACAATGAGCAGTTCTTC. The full variable domain, completed using reference TRBV15 and TRBJ2-1, is DAMVIQNPRYQVTQFGKPVTLSCSQTLNHNVMYWYQQKSSQAPKLLFHYYDKDFNNEADTPDNFQSRRPNTSFCFLDIRSPGLGDTAMYLCATSPPGASSYNEQFFGPGTRLTVL.

The chain carries TRBV19 and TRBJ2-7; the match to TRBD1 covers 10 bases. Per germline, CDR1 LNHDA and CDR2 SQIVND (reference sequence). V dropped 0 bases and J dropped 5; count of bases not matched to a gene: 7. The CDR3 covers 16 residues. This chain's CDR3 is CASSIDPGQGGDEQYF. DNA of the CDR3: TGTGCCAGTAGTATAGATCCCGGACAGGGGGGCGACGAGCAGTACTTC.

The chain carries TRBV10-3 and TRBJ1-6, with D hard to call. Germline V gives CDR1 ENHRY, CDR2 SYGVKD. CDR3 length equals 13 residues. Trimming stripped 4 bases from V and 7 bases from J, with 8 bases between. The CDR3 loop reads CAISGQVNSPLHF. Written as DNA, the CDR3 is TGTGCCATCAGTGGGCAGGTCAATTCACCCCTCCACTTT.